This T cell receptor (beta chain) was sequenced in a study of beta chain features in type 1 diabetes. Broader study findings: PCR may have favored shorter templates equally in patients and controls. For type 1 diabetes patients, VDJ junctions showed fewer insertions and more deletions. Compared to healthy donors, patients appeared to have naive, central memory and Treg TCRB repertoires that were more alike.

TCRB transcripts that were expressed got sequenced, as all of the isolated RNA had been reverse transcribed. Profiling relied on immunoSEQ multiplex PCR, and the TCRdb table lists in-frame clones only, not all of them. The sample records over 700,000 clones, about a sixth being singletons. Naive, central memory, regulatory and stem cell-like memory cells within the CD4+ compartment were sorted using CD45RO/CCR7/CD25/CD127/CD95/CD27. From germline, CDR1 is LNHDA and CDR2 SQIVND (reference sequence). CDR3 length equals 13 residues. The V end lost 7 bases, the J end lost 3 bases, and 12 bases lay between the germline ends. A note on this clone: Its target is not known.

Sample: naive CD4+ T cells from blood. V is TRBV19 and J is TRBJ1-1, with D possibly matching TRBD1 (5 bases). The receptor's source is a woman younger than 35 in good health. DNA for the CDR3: TGTGCCAGTACAGGGAACATCTACACTGAAGCTTTCTTT. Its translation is CASTGNIYTEAFF.